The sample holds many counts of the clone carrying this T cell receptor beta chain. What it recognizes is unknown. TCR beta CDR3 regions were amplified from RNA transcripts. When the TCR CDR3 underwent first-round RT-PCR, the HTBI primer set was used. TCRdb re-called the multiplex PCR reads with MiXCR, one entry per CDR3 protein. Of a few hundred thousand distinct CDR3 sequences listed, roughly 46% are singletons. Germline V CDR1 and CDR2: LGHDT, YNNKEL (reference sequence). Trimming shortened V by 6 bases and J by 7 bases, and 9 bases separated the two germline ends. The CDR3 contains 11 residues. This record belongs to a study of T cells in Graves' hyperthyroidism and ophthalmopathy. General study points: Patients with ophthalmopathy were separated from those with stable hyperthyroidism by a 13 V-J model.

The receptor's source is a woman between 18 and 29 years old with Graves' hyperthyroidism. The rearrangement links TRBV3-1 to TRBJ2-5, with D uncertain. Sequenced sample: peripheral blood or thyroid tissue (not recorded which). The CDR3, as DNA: TGTGCCAGCAGTCGCCGAAGGACCCAGTACTTC. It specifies CASSRRRTQYF.